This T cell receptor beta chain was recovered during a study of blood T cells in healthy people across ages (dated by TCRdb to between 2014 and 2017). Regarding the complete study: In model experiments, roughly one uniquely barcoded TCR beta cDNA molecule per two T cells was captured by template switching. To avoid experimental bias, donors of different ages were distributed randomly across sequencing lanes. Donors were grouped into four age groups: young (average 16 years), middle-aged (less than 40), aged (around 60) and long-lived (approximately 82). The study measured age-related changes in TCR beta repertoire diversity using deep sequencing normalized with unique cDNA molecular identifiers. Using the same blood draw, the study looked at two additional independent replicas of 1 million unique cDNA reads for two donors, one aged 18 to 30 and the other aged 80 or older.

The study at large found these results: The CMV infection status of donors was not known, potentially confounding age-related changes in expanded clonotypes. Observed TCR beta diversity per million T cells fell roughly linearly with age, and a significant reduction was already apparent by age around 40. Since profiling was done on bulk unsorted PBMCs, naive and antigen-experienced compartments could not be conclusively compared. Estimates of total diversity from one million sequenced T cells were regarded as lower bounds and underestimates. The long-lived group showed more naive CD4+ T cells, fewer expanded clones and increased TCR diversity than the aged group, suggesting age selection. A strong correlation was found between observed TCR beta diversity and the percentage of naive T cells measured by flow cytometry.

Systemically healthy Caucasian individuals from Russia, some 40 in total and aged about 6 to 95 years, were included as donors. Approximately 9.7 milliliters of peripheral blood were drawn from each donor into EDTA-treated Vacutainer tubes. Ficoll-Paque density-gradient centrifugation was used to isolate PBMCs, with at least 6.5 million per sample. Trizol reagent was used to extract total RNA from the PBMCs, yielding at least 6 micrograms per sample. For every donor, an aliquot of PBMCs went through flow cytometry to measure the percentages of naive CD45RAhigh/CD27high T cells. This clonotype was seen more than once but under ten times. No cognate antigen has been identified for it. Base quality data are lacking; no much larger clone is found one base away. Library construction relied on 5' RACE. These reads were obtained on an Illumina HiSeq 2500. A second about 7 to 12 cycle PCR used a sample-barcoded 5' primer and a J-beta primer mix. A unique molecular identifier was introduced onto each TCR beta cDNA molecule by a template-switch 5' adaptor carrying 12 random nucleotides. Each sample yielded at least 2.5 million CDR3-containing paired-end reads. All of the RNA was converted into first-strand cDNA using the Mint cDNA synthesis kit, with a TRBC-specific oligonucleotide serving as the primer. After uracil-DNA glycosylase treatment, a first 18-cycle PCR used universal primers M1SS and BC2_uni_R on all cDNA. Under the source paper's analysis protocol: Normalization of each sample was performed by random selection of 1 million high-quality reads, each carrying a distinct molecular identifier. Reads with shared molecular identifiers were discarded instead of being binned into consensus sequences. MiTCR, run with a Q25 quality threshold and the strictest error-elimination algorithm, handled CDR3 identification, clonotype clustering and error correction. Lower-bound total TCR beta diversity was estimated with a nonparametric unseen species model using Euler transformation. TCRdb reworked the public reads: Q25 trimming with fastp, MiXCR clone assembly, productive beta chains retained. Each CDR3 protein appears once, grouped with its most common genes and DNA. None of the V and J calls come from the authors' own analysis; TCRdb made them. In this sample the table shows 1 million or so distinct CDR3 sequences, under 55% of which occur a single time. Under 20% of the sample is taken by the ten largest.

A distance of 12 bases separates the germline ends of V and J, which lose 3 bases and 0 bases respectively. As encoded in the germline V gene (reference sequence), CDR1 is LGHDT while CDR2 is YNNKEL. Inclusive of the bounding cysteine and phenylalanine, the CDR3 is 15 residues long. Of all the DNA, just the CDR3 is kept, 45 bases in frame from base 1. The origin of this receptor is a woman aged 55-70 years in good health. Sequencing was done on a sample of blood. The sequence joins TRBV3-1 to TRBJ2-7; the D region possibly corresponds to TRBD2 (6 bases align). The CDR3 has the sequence CASSQPRESSYEQYF. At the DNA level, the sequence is TGTGCCAGCAGCCAGCCCCGGGAGTCCTCCTACGAGCAGTACTTC.